A selection of T cell receptor beta chains follows, all from one sample in a study of shared clonotypes between healthy human individuals. Libraries were prepared by immunoSEQ multiplex PCR; TCRdb keeps only in-frame clonotypes and omits some of them. Of around 1.6 million clones in the sample, roughly 98% were seen once. Sequenced: naive CD4+ T cells sorted from blood. The receptor set was obtained from a man aged 30-40 years in good health. CDR3s include the opening cysteine and the closing phenylalanine or tryptophan. The order of the fields is J gene, D gene, clone size, V gene, CDR3 DNA, CDR3 protein. D genes are given only for firm matches. Some rows mark clone size as missing; the rest say once, few, many or name a class of expanded clone.

TRBJ2-7	TRBD1	.	TRBV5-1	TGCGCCAGCAGCGCACAACAGGGGTCCTCCTACGAGCAGTACTTC	CASSAQQGSSYEQYF
TRBJ2-1	TRBD2	once	TRBV6-6	TGTGCCAGCAGTTCGGGACTAGCGGGAGCGTCGTTCTTC	CASSSGLAGASFF
TRBJ1-5	TRBD1	.	TRBV30	TGTGCCTGGAGTCACAGGGGAGGTCAGCCCCAGCATTTT	CAWSHRGGQPQHF
TRBJ1-2	TRBD1	.	TRBV18	TGTGCCAGCTCAGTGGGACAGGGTCCCTATGGCTACACCTTC	CASSVGQGPYGYTF
TRBJ2-1	TRBD2	.	TRBV2	TGTGCCAGCACCGAAGCTCTAGCGGGAGGGCGTAGGTTCTTC	CASTEALAGGRRFF
TRBJ1-2	TRBD1	.	TRBV5-1	TGCGCCAGCAGCTTGGTTGCAGGGGGGTATGGCTACACCTTC	CASSLVAGGYGYTF
TRBJ2-7	.	.	TRBV5-4	TGTGCCTGGGGATCCTCCTACGAGCAGTACTTC	CAWGSSYEQYF
TRBJ2-1	TRBD2	.	TRBV11-3	TGTGCCAGCAGCTTAGGGGTTTTGGCTAGCGGGAGGGTCCACAATGAGCAGTTCTTC	CASSLGVLASGRVHNEQFF
TRBJ1-1	.	.	TRBV20-1	TGCAGTGCTAGTGAGGGGACTGAAGCTTTCTTT	CSASEGTEAFF
TRBJ2-3	TRBD2	once	TRBV30	TGTGCCTGGAATCGGCGGGAGGGCCTTCTTACGCAGTATTTT	CAWNRREGLLTQYF
TRBJ1-3	.	.	TRBV28	TGTGCCAGCAGGTCCGGGACGAACGAGCACACCATATATTTT	CASRSGTNEHTIYF
TRBJ2-3	.	.	TRBV29-1	TGCAGCGTTGCCGGGTTGATCACAGATACGCAGTATTTT	CSVAGLITDTQYF